These 15 T cell receptor beta chains came from one sample sequenced in a study of blood T cell repertoires in COVID-19. TCRdb's table, derived via immunoSEQ multiplex PCR, lists solely in-frame clones and lacks some. The sample includes some 240,000 clones, around 90% of them seen just once. Sequencing was carried out using peripheral blood. The receptor source for this set is a woman aged 55-69 years with COVID-19, enrolled during active disease.

The CDR3, as DNA: TGTGCCAGCAGCTTAGCATCTAGCGGGGGGCTCTACAATGAGCAGTTCTTC. This gives the protein CASSLASSGGLYNEQFF. The chain uses TRBV7-6 and TRBJ2-1; 11 positions match TRBD2. Germline-derived CDR1 and CDR2 are SGHVS and FNYEAQ. The CDR3 totals 17 residues. V gave up 0 bases and J gave up 3 bases; unmatched junction bases: 4.

The genes are TRBV10-3 and TRBJ1-2; no clear D gene. This CDR3 is 14 amino acids long. Germline V CDR1 and CDR2: ENHRY, SYGVKD. V lost 2 bases and J lost 0, with 7 bases in between. The CDR3 loop reads CAISEKTSNYGYTF. The CDR3 bases are TGTGCCATCAGTGAGAAGACTTCTAACTATGGCTACACCTTC.

The chain carries TRBV27 and TRBJ1-4, with 8 bases identical to TRBD1. Germline CDR1 and CDR2: MNHEY and SMNVEV (reference sequence). The CDR3 has 15 residues. V trimming: 1 base; J trimming: 8 bases; junction bases outside the gene matches: 6. The CDR3 DNA follows: TGTGCCAGCAGTTTATATTCAGGGGGCAGGGAAAAACTGTTTTTT. Translating it yields CASSLYSGGREKLFF.

The chain recombines TRBV5-1 with TRBJ1-3, with 7 bases lining up with TRBD1. This CDR3 comprises 16 residues. Germline V lookup: CDR1 SGHRS, CDR2 YFSETQ. V dropped 0 bases and J dropped 2; count of bases not matched to a gene: 5. CDR3 in DNA: TGCGCCAGCAGCTTGGCCCAGGGGGGTCCTGGAAACACCATATATTTT. This codes for CASSLAQGGPGNTIYF.

The chain recombines TRBV6-2 or TRBV6-3 with TRBJ2-7, with a weak D call TRBD2 (6 bases). This CDR3 contains 16 residues. Trimming left V 5 bases short and J 4 bases short, with 21 bases between. Germline CDR1 MNHEY, CDR2 SVGEGT. The CDR3 DNA sequence: TGTGCCAGCAGTGGGCAGGGAGGAGGATCGGGATACGAGCAGTACTTC. Translation: CASSGQGGGSGYEQYF.

J is TRBJ2-1 and V is TRBV9; 10 nucleotides agree with TRBD1. Germline values: CDR1 SGDLS, CDR2 YYNGEE. This CDR3 is 15 amino acids long. Germline trimming cut 4 bases from V and 8 bases from J; bases unmatched to any gene: 9. This CDR3 reads CASSFQDRGLHEQFF. CDR3 nucleotide sequence: TGTGCCAGCAGCTTTCAAGACAGGGGGCTACATGAGCAGTTCTTC.

The genes are TRBV6-6 and TRBJ2-5; 7 bases are a match to TRBD1. Germline V gene data show CDR1 as MNHNY and CDR2 as SVGAGI (reference sequence). V gave up 5 bases and J gave up 3 bases; unmatched junction bases: 3. The length of the CDR3 is 13 residues. As DNA, the CDR3 is TGTGCCAGCAGTCCCGGGACAGAAGAGACCCAGTACTTC. It encodes CASSPGTEETQYF.

A single count supports this clone. The chain recombines TRBV3-1 (or the pseudogene TRBV3-2) with TRBJ2-7; TRBD1 matches at 7 bases. V trimming: 0 bases; J trimming: 4 bases; junction bases outside the gene matches: 3. The CDR3 spans 14 residues. Germline CDR1 and CDR2: LGHDT and YNNKEL (reference sequence). The CDR3 protein is CASSQEFRGYEQYF. The DNA of the CDR3 is TGTGCCAGCAGCCAAGAATTCAGGGGGTACGAGCAGTACTTC.

This chain's CDR3 is CASSLMVGAGSYEQYF. CDR3 nucleotides: TGTGCCAGCAGCTTAATGGTGGGTGCAGGCTCCTACGAGCAGTACTTC. J is TRBJ2-7 and V is TRBV7-2; D not resolved. CDR1 is SGHTA and CDR2 is FQGNSA in the germline V gene. The length of the CDR3 is 16 residues. Trimming shortened V by 2 bases and J by 0 bases, and 14 bases separated the two germline ends.

This sequence joins TRBV7-3 and TRBJ2-2, with D tentatively TRBD2 (6 bases). Germline V gene sequence: CDR1 SGHTA, CDR2 FQGTGA. V lost 3 bases to trimming and J lost 2 bases, with 7 bases between them. This CDR3 is built from 14 residues. The CDR3 DNA sequence: TGTGCCAGCAGCTTGGGACTTAACACCGGGGAGCTGTTTTTT. Protein: CASSLGLNTGELFF. Complete variable domain (other parts from reference TRBV7-3 and TRBJ2-2): GAGVSQTPSNKVTEKGKYVELRCDPISGHTALYWYRQSLGQGPEFLIYFQGTGAADDSGLPNDRFFAVRPEGSVSTLKIQRTERGDSAVYLCASSLGLNTGELFFGEGSRLTVL.

The chain links TRBV15 to TRBJ1-3; perhaps TRBD1 as D (6 bases). Trimming removed 1 base at V and 1 base at J, with 11 bases between. This CDR3 has 16 residues. CDR1 LNHNV and CDR2 YYDKDF come from the germline V gene (reference sequence). CDR3 region: CATSRVGGWSGNTIYF. Written as DNA, the CDR3 is TGTGCCACCAGCAGAGTTGGGGGCTGGTCTGGAAACACCATATATTTT.

This sequence joins TRBV6-6 and TRBJ1-3; D not resolved. With 3 bases removed from V and 0 bases from J, the gap between germline ends came to 6 bases. The CDR3 spans 14 residues. Per germline, CDR1 MNHNY and CDR2 SVGAGI (reference sequence). CDR3 protein: CASSYRGSGNTIYF. The CDR3 DNA is TGTGCCAGCAGTTATCGGGGCTCTGGAAACACCATATATTTT.

V gene TRBV3-1 (or the pseudogene TRBV3-2) combines with J gene TRBJ2-3, with D maybe TRBD1 (5 bases). The CDR3 totals 12 residues. Trimming pared 0 bases from V and 11 bases from J, leaving 9 bases between. Germline V lookup: CDR1 LGHDT, CDR2 YNNKEL (reference sequence). The CDR3 sequence: CASSQEGAKQYF. The CDR3 nucleotides read TGTGCCAGCAGCCAAGAAGGGGCAAAGCAGTATTTT.

This chain uses TRBV7-2 with TRBJ1-1, with D possibly TRBD1 on 6 matching bases. Trimming stripped 2 bases from V and 5 bases from J, with 18 bases between. This CDR3 is built from 16 residues. Germline V gene lookup returns CDR1 SGHTA and CDR2 FQGNSA. The CDR3, as DNA: TGTGCCAGCAGCTTAACCGCCGGGACAAAGGGGACTGAAGCTTTCTTT. Its translation is CASSLTAGTKGTEAFF.

The J gene is TRBJ2-7, the V gene TRBV6-6, with D possibly being TRBD1 (6 bases). The CDR3 spans 15 residues. Trimming cost V 2 bases and J 5 bases, with 16 bases left between them. CDR1 and CDR2 from the germline V gene are MNHNY and SVGAGI (reference sequence). The CDR3 coding sequence is TGTGCCAGCAGTTACACAGTCCAGGGGATAGACGAGCAGTACTTC. This sequence encodes CASSYTVQGIDEQYF.